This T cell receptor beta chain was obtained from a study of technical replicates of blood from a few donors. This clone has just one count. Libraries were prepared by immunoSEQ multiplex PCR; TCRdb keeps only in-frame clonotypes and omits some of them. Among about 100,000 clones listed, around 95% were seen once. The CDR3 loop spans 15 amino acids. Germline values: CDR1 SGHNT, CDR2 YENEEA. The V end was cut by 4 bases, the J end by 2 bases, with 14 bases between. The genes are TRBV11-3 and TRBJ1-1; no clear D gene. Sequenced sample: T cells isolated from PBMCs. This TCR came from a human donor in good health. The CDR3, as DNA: TGTGCCAGCAGCTATTCCGCGGCTTATAACACTGAAGCTTTCTTT. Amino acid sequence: CASSYSAAYNTEAFF. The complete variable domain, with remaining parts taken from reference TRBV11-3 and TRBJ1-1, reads EAGVVQSPRYKIIEKKQPVAFWCNPISGHNTLYWYLQNLGQGPELLIRYENEEAVDDSQLPKDRFSAERLKGVDSTLKIQPAELGDSAVYLCASSYSAAYNTEAFFGQGTRLTVV.